A selection of T cell receptor beta chains follows, all from one sample in a study. TCRdb reprocessed the RT-PCR reads via MiXCR and lists one record per CDR3 protein. The table has approximately 720,000 distinct CDR3 sequences, 14% seen once. The sequencing input was memory CD4+ T cells from blood. The source is a female donor in good health, serving as a healthy control. CDR3s include the opening cysteine and the closing phenylalanine or tryptophan. The order of the fields is V gene, D gene, clone size, J gene, CDR3 protein, CDR3 DNA. D genes are given only for firm matches. Size values are once, few and many counts, or a class for expanded clones, and some rows have none.

V gene: TRBV7-2; D gene: .; clone size: .; J gene: TRBJ2-2; CDR3 protein: CASSLIGEAGELFF; CDR3 DNA: TGTGCCAGCAGCTTAATAGGTGAAGCCGGGGAGCTGTTTTTT
V gene: TRBV28; D gene: TRBD1; clone size: .; J gene: TRBJ1-2; CDR3 protein: CASSFYKGACTF; CDR3 DNA: TGTGCCAGCAGTTTTTATAAGGGGGCCTGCACCTTC
V gene: TRBV5-5; D gene: .; clone size: .; J gene: TRBJ2-7; CDR3 protein: CASSLRAKDYEQYF; CDR3 DNA: TGTGCCAGCAGCTTGCGGGCAAAAGACTACGAGCAGTACTTC
V gene: TRBV7-9; D gene: .; clone size: few; J gene: TRBJ2-6; CDR3 protein: CASSHGNSGANVLTF; CDR3 DNA: TGTGCCAGCAGCCACGGGAATTCTGGGGCCAACGTCCTGACTTTC
V gene: TRBV11-2; D gene: TRBD2; clone size: few; J gene: TRBJ2-5; CDR3 protein: CASSWGGIPETQYF; CDR3 DNA: TGTGCCAGCAGCTGGGGGGGGATCCCGGAGACCCAGTACTTC
V gene: TRBV12-3/TRBV12-4; D gene: TRBD1; clone size: many; J gene: TRBJ1-1; CDR3 protein: CASSLRDRPLNTEAFF; CDR3 DNA: TGTGCCAGCAGTTTGAGGGACAGGCCATTGAACACTGAAGCTTTCTTT
V gene: TRBV18; D gene: .; clone size: .; J gene: TRBJ1-4; CDR3 protein: CASAPGETEKLFF; CDR3 DNA: TGTGCCAGCGCTCCGGGGGAGACTGAAAAACTGTTTTTT
V gene: TRBV20-1; D gene: .; clone size: few; J gene: TRBJ2-7; CDR3 protein: CSATDSPVSYEQYF; CDR3 DNA: TGCAGTGCCACGGACAGTCCGGTCTCCTACGAGCAGTACTTC
V gene: TRBV10-3; D gene: TRBD1; clone size: .; J gene: TRBJ1-4; CDR3 protein: CAIRGQHNEKLFF; CDR3 DNA: TGTGCCATCCGGGGACAGCATAATGAAAAACTGTTTTTT
V gene: TRBV7-8; D gene: TRBD1; clone size: .; J gene: TRBJ2-7; CDR3 protein: CASSPGTGAHEQYF; CDR3 DNA: TGTGCCAGCAGCCCCGGGACAGGGGCACACGAGCAGTACTTC
V gene: TRBV6-6; D gene: .; clone size: many; J gene: TRBJ1-5; CDR3 protein: CASSDNNQPQHF; CDR3 DNA: TGTGCCAGCAGTGACAACAATCAGCCCCAGCATTTT
V gene: TRBV12-3/TRBV12-4; D gene: .; clone size: few; J gene: TRBJ1-1; CDR3 protein: CASSWDGGGTEAFF; CDR3 DNA: TGTGCCAGCAGTTGGGACGGAGGGGGCACTGAAGCTTTCTTT
V gene: TRBV24-1; D gene: .; clone size: few; J gene: TRBJ2-7; CDR3 protein: CATSDSGRLYEQYF; CDR3 DNA: TGTGCCACCAGTGATTCGGGACGGCTCTACGAGCAGTACTTC
V gene: TRBV13; D gene: TRBD1; clone size: few; J gene: TRBJ1-2; CDR3 protein: CASSPRQGAKVGYTF; CDR3 DNA: TGTGCCAGCAGCCCGCGCCAGGGGGCGAAGGTTGGCTACACCTTC
V gene: TRBV28; D gene: TRBD1; clone size: .; J gene: TRBJ2-5; CDR3 protein: CASSSISGTGIGETQYF; CDR3 DNA: TGTGCCAGCAGTTCTATCTCCGGGACAGGGATCGGGGAGACCCAGTACTTC
V gene: TRBV20-1; D gene: .; clone size: .; J gene: TRBJ2-5; CDR3 protein: CSAAQGGGETQYF; CDR3 DNA: TGCAGTGCTGCCCAGGGGGGGGGAGAGACCCAGTACTTC
V gene: TRBV5-5; D gene: TRBD1; clone size: .; J gene: TRBJ1-1; CDR3 protein: CASTATGGFAEAFF; CDR3 DNA: TGTGCCAGCACCGCGACAGGGGGTTTCGCTGAAGCTTTCTTT
V gene: TRBV7-2; D gene: .; clone size: .; J gene: TRBJ1-1; CDR3 protein: CASSPGPMPSNTEAFF; CDR3 DNA: TGTGCCAGCAGCCCGGGGCCGATGCCAAGTAACACTGAAGCTTTCTTT
V gene: TRBV5-1; D gene: TRBD2; clone size: .; J gene: TRBJ2-1; CDR3 protein: CASSWGLAGGGYNEQFF; CDR3 DNA: TGCGCCAGCAGCTGGGGATTAGCGGGAGGCGGGTACAATGAGCAGTTCTTC
V gene: TRBV20-1; D gene: TRBD1; clone size: .; J gene: TRBJ1-1; CDR3 protein: CSARTGTGAFF; CDR3 DNA: TGCAGTGCAAGGACAGGGACCGGGGCTTTCTTT
V gene: TRBV5-1; D gene: .; clone size: .; J gene: TRBJ2-2; CDR3 protein: CASSSGTSNTGELFF; CDR3 DNA: TGCGCCAGCAGCTCCGGGACTTCTAACACCGGGGAGCTGTTTTTT
V gene: TRBV24-1; D gene: .; clone size: .; J gene: TRBJ2-2; CDR3 protein: CATTKGLTGELFF; CDR3 DNA: TGTGCCACCACGAAGGGCCTCACCGGGGAGCTGTTTTTT
V gene: TRBV7-6; D gene: .; clone size: many; J gene: TRBJ1-3; CDR3 protein: CASSQLAGRENTIYF; CDR3 DNA: TGTGCCAGCAGCCAACTCGCAGGTCGGGAAAACACCATATATTTT
V gene: TRBV20-1; D gene: .; clone size: few; J gene: TRBJ1-2; CDR3 protein: CRGAGSGYTF; CDR3 DNA: TGCAGGGGAGCAGGGAGCGGCTACACCTTC
V gene: TRBV10-3; D gene: .; clone size: few; J gene: TRBJ1-1; CDR3 protein: CAISEYPMNTEAFF; CDR3 DNA: TGTGCCATCAGTGAATACCCCATGAACACTGAAGCTTTCTTT
V gene: TRBV18; D gene: TRBD1; clone size: once; J gene: TRBJ1-1; CDR3 protein: CASSLNDRVIEAFF; CDR3 DNA: TGTGCCAGCTCACTAAACGACAGGGTTATTGAAGCTTTCTTT
V gene: TRBV5-4; D gene: .; clone size: .; J gene: TRBJ2-2; CDR3 protein: CASYIGGGTGELFF; CDR3 DNA: TGTGCCAGCTACATTGGAGGCGGCACCGGGGAGCTGTTTTTT
V gene: TRBV27; D gene: .; clone size: few; J gene: TRBJ2-2; CDR3 protein: CASSETGTANTGELFF; CDR3 DNA: TGTGCCAGCAGTGAGACCGGGACGGCGAACACCGGGGAGCTGTTTTTT
V gene: TRBV7-3; D gene: .; clone size: .; J gene: TRBJ2-6; CDR3 protein: CASSRGHGSGANVLTF; CDR3 DNA: TGTGCCAGCAGCCGGGGACACGGATCAGGGGCCAACGTCCTGACTTTC
V gene: TRBV6-1; D gene: .; clone size: many; J gene: TRBJ2-7; CDR3 protein: CASSLTGLGPYEQYF; CDR3 DNA: TGTGCCAGCAGCCTGACAGGCCTCGGTCCCTACGAGCAGTACTTC
V gene: TRBV7-2; D gene: TRBD1; clone size: many; J gene: TRBJ2-1; CDR3 protein: CASSWGQGLVNEQFF; CDR3 DNA: TGTGCCAGCAGCTGGGGACAGGGTTTGGTCAATGAGCAGTTCTTC
V gene: TRBV6-1; D gene: .; clone size: few; J gene: TRBJ2-5; CDR3 protein: CASSGRSGQETQYF; CDR3 DNA: TGTGCCAGCAGTGGAAGGAGTGGGCAAGAGACCCAGTACTTC
V gene: TRBV12-3/TRBV12-4; D gene: TRBD1; clone size: .; J gene: TRBJ1-4; CDR3 protein: CASTQGQGYEKLFF; CDR3 DNA: TGTGCCAGCACCCAGGGACAGGGGTATGAAAAACTGTTTTTT
V gene: TRBV6-5; D gene: .; clone size: .; J gene: TRBJ1-4; CDR3 protein: CASSYSGLYTEKLFF; CDR3 DNA: TGTGCCAGCAGTTACTCGGGCCTATATACTGAAAAACTGTTTTTT
V gene: TRBV7-6; D gene: TRBD1; clone size: few; J gene: TRBJ2-7; CDR3 protein: CASSSGTGSSYEQYF; CDR3 DNA: TGTGCCAGCAGCTCCGGGACAGGGTCCTCCTACGAGCAGTACTTC
V gene: TRBV5-4; D gene: .; clone size: few; J gene: TRBJ1-4; CDR3 protein: CASSYHSTNEKLFF; CDR3 DNA: TGTGCCAGCAGCTATCACTCAACTAATGAAAAACTGTTTTTT